The 29 T cell receptor beta chains listed next were all sequenced from one sample in a study of graft-versus-host responses after intestinal transplantation. Libraries were prepared by immunoSEQ multiplex PCR; TCRdb keeps only in-frame clonotypes and omits some of them. The repertoire includes approximately 110,000 clones, 90% to 95% of them detected once, and 0.95% to 1.5% sits in the top ten. Antigens for these TCRs are unknown. Sequencing used unstimulated CD8+ T cells sorted from spleen or lymph node cells, obtained before transplant. The source is a human donor who was the organ donor for an intestinal transplant.

The chain recombines TRBV7-9 with TRBJ2-7; D remains ambiguous. V was trimmed by 4 bases and J by 2 bases, leaving 18 bases between them. This CDR3 has 16 amino acids. Looked up from germline, CDR1 is SEHNR and CDR2 is FQNEAQ (reference sequence). The CDR3 loop is CASSSTRSGPAYEQYF. The CDR3, as DNA: TGTGCCAGCAGCTCGACCCGATCGGGTCCAGCCTACGAGCAGTACTTC.

Comments on this clone: Within the sample, other DNA sequences also encode this same CDR3. The V and J genes are TRBV27 and TRBJ2-1; 8 bases agree with TRBD2. In germline, CDR1 is MNHEY, CDR2 SMNVEV (reference sequence). This CDR3 region has 15 residues. V gave up 2 bases and J gave up 4 bases; unmatched junction bases: 4. CDR3 protein: CASSLGTSGYNEQFF. CDR3 nucleotides: TGTGCCAGCAGTTTAGGGACTAGTGGTTACAATGAGCAGTTCTTC.

This chain uses TRBV11-2 with TRBJ2-5; TRBD1 might be the D (6 bases). CDR3 size: 16 residues. V lost 0 bases to trimming and J lost 5 bases, with 16 bases between them. Germline assignment: CDR1 SGHAT and CDR2 FQNNGV. The CDR3 DNA follows: TGTGCCAGCAGCTTAGAACAAAGGACAGCCCAGGAGACCCAGTACTTC. Residues: CASSLEQRTAQETQYF.

V is TRBV6-4 and J is TRBJ2-1; the match to TRBD2 covers 8 bases. The J segment lost 10 bases and the V segment lost 10 bases, leaving 15 bases of the junction unmatched. Germline loops: CDR1 MRHNA, CDR2 SNTAGT. This CDR3 has 14 amino acids. CDR3 nucleotides: TGTGCCATCCCGGGACTAGGGTGGTTCTGGGAGCAGTTCTTC. Residues: CAIPGLGWFWEQFF.

This chain links TRBV6-5 with TRBJ2-5, with 10 bases fitting TRBD2. The trim removed 4 bases at V and 3 bases at J, leaving 5 bases unmatched. The germline V gene has CDR1 MNHEY and CDR2 SVGAGI. The CDR3 is 15 residues long. The CDR3 sequence: CASSWGLANKETQYF. DNA of the CDR3: TGTGCCAGCAGTTGGGGACTAGCGAATAAAGAGACCCAGTACTTC.

This clone was seen only once. The chain couples TRBV5-6 to TRBJ1-2; 7 nucleotides align to TRBD1. V gave up 2 bases and J gave up 14 bases; unmatched junction bases: 6. Germline V gives CDR1 SGHDT, CDR2 YYEEEE. This CDR3 is built from 11 residues. In DNA form, the CDR3 reads TGTGCCAGCAGCTTAACAGGGGTCGGAACCTTC. It codes for CASSLTGVGTF.

This chain connects TRBV21-1 to TRBJ2-7; the table assigns TRBD1, which was not confirmed against the DNA. TRBV21-1 corresponds to a pseudogene. The CDR3 spans 17 residues. DNA of the CDR3: TGTGCCAGCAGCAAAGTGCGCCGACAGGGGGTACCCTACGAGCAGTACTTC. Protein: CASSKVRRQGVPYEQYF.

The chain has TRBV15 and TRBJ2-7; D is perhaps TRBD2 (5 bases). Germline loops: CDR1 LNHNV, CDR2 YYDKDF (reference sequence). This CDR3 is 13 amino acids long. The V end lost 6 bases, the J end lost 4 bases, and 13 bases lay between the germline ends. DNA of the CDR3: TGTGCCACCAGTTATGCGGGTACGTACGAGCAGTACTTC. Residues: CATSYAGTYEQYF.

This sequence joins TRBV2 and TRBJ1-1, with no clear D. Per the germline V gene, CDR1 is SNHLY and CDR2 is FYNNEI. This CDR3 has 16 residues. The germline V and J ends were trimmed by 1 base and 2 bases, with 14 bases remaining between them. The CDR3 spells CASSEGTRRYNTEAFF. DNA of the CDR3: TGTGCCAGCAGTGAAGGAACTCGACGGTATAACACTGAAGCTTTCTTT.

The chain is built from TRBV7-9 and TRBJ1-1; D is unclear. The germline V and J ends were trimmed by 6 bases and 4 bases, with 27 bases remaining between them. The CDR3 is 18 residues long. In germline, CDR1 is SEHNR, CDR2 FQNEAQ (reference sequence). DNA for the CDR3: TGTGCCAGCAGGATGCCAAGGGTTGTTAGGGCGTCGGCCACTGAAGCTTTCTTT. It is translated as CASRMPRVVRASATEAFF.

The chain uses TRBV29-1 and TRBJ2-7, with D perhaps matching TRBD1 or TRBD2 (5 bases each). This CDR3 has 13 residues. CDR1 and CDR2 (germline): SQVTM, ANQGSEA. The ends were cut back, 7 bases at V and 0 bases at J, with 13 bases in the middle. CDR3 sequence (DNA): TGCAGCGCCGAGTCAGGGAGCTCCTACGAGCAGTACTTC. Amino acid sequence: CSAESGSSYEQYF.

The rearrangement links TRBV28 to TRBJ2-1; weak D call: TRBD2 (6 bases). CDR3 length: 16 amino acids. Germline V gene data show CDR1 as MDHEN and CDR2 as SYDVKM. Trimming stripped 3 bases from V and 7 bases from J, with 19 bases between. The CDR3 DNA follows: TGTGCCAGCAGTTTCAGGGTGCGGGGCCCCAGTAATGAGCAGTTCTTC. Residues: CASSFRVRGPSNEQFF.

V and J are TRBV5-1 and TRBJ2-5; perhaps TRBD2 as D (6 bases). The CDR3 extends over 13 amino acids. Germline CDR1 is SGHRS and CDR2 is YFSETQ. The V and J ends lost 3 bases and 2 bases respectively, with 8 bases between them. The CDR3 sequence is CASSWEVQETQYF. The CDR3 DNA follows: TGCGCCAGCAGCTGGGAGGTGCAAGAGACCCAGTACTTC.

With regard to this clone: A junction end diverges from the germline sequence, so it may reflect a read error. The genes are TRBV16 and TRBJ2-1; D is tentatively TRBD1 or TRBD2 (6 bases each). The V gene's germline CDR1 is KGHSY and CDR2 FQNENV. The CDR3 is 13 residues long. The CDR3 DNA reads as TGTGCCAGCAGCCAATCATCTTGGGGGGCCCAGCTCTTC. Translation gives CASSQSSWGAQLF.

This clone was detected only once. The chain couples TRBV5-1 to TRBJ1-4, with D tentatively TRBD1 (5 bases). Germline V gene sequence: CDR1 SGHRS, CDR2 YFSETQ. This CDR3 is 15 amino acids long. V gave up 4 bases and J gave up 7 bases, with 17 bases separating them. CDR3 region: CASSPERAGREKLFF. CDR3 in DNA: TGCGCCAGCAGCCCCGAAAGGGCGGGACGTGAAAAACTGTTTTTT.

The rearrangement uses TRBV2 and TRBJ1-1; D not certain. V lost 4 bases and J 0 bases, leaving 12 bases between the germline ends. The CDR3 is 15 residues long. Germline-derived CDR1 and CDR2 are SNHLY and FYNNEI. The CDR3 here is CASSGPEDMNTEAFF. For the CDR3, the DNA is TGTGCCAGCAGTGGGCCGGAGGATATGAACACTGAAGCTTTCTTT.

The chain combines TRBV2 with TRBJ2-1, with D possibly matching TRBD1 (6 bases). V gave up 7 bases and J gave up 14 bases, with 18 bases separating them. This CDR3 spans 12 amino acids. Germline CDR1 is SNHLY and CDR2 is FYNNEI. CDR3 DNA sequence: TGTGCCAGCACAAATCGACAGGCCGTAAAGTTCTTC. This encodes CASTNRQAVKFF.

The chain uses TRBV30 and TRBJ2-1, with D perhaps matching TRBD2 (6 bases). Trimming stripped 3 bases from V and 4 bases from J, with 16 bases between. CDR3 length equals 15 residues. Germline V gene lookup returns CDR1 GTSNPN and CDR2 SVGIG (reference sequence). CDR3 protein: CAWSGEEMVYNEQFF. In nucleotides, the CDR3 is TGTGCCTGGAGCGGGGAGGAGATGGTATACAATGAGCAGTTCTTC.

This chain connects TRBV4-3 to TRBJ2-7; D gene uncertain. The CDR3 covers 14 residues. V gave up 0 bases and J gave up 5 bases, with 11 bases separating them. Germline V gene lookup returns CDR1 LGHNA and CDR2 YSLEER. The CDR3 nucleotides are TGCGCCAGCAGCCAAGATTTAACCTGGAACGAGCAGTACTTC. It is translated as CASSQDLTWNEQYF.

This sequence joins TRBV19 and TRBJ1-5, with a weak D call TRBD1 (5 bases). The CDR3 extends over 13 amino acids. Germline V gene data show CDR1 as LNHDA and CDR2 as SQIVND (reference sequence). Deletions cut 6 bases from V and 4 bases from J, with 10 bases between. Written as DNA, the CDR3 is TGTGCCAGTAGCAGACAGCCGAATCAGCCCCAGCATTTT. Translation: CASSRQPNQPQHF.

V usage is TRBV2 and J usage is TRBJ2-1; 7 positions match TRBD2. The CDR3 contains 10 residues. CDR1 is SNHLY and CDR2 is FYNNEI in the germline V gene. V lost 6 bases, J lost 10 bases, and 0 bases stayed unmatched. This CDR3 is CASSGGEQFF. For the CDR3, the DNA is TGTGCCAGCAGCGGGGGGGAGCAGTTCTTC.

The rearrangement uses TRBV4-1 and TRBJ2-7, with 8 bases lining up with TRBD1. Germline CDR1 MGHRA, CDR2 YSYEKL. This CDR3 comprises 15 residues. After removal of 0 bases from V and 3 bases from J, the junction contained 4 bases not matched to a gene. Here the CDR3 DNA reads TGCGCCAGCAGCCAAGAGAGTACAGGGGGCTACGAGCAGTACTTC. Translated, it gives CASSQESTGGYEQYF.

The rearrangement links TRBV10-3 to TRBJ2-2, with D perhaps TRBD2 (6 bases). CDR1 ENHRY and CDR2 SYGVKD come from the germline V gene. Trimming took 4 bases from V and 6 from J, leaving 15 bases between them. This CDR3 region has 15 residues. CDR3 sequence reads: CAISAGVTLAGELFF. The CDR3 coding sequence is TGTGCCATCAGTGCGGGGGTAACATTGGCCGGGGAGCTGTTTTTT.

The chain combines TRBV27 with TRBJ2-3; D may match TRBD1 or TRBD2 (5 bases each). The CDR3 is made up of 16 amino acids. The germline V gene encodes CDR1 MNHEY and CDR2 SMNVEV (reference sequence). Trimming took off 2 bases at V and 4 bases at J, with 16 bases between the two ends. The CDR3 coding sequence is TGTGCCAGCAGTTTACTGGGACCCAACTGGGCAGATACGCAGTATTTT. This sequence encodes CASSLLGPNWADTQYF.

In this sample, this clone turned up a few times. The rearrangement uses TRBV6-6 and TRBJ2-7; no firm D call. Germline V lookup: CDR1 MNHNY, CDR2 SVGAGI (reference sequence). CDR3 length: 13 residues. V shed 0 bases and J shed 7 bases, with 10 bases lying between them. CDR3 protein: CASSYSEVVEQYF. CDR3 DNA: TGTGCCAGCAGTTACTCTGAAGTCGTGGAGCAGTACTTC.

DNA for the CDR3: TGCGCCAGCAGCCCAAAGGAGGCTAGCGGTACCTACGAGCAGTACTTC. This codes for CASSPKEASGTYEQYF. V and J are TRBV4-1 and TRBJ2-7, with 7 bases fitting TRBD2. J lost 2 bases, V lost 4 bases, and 11 bases had no gene match. Germline CDR1 MGHRA, CDR2 YSYEKL. The CDR3 has 16 residues.

The chain has TRBV4-3 and TRBJ2-7; TRBD2 agrees at 10 bases. The V and J ends lost 5 bases and 0 bases, in that order; junction bases with no gene match: 1. The germline gives CDR1 LGHNA, CDR2 YSLEER. CDR3 size: 14 residues. This chain's CDR3 is CASSLAGGSYEQYF. DNA for the CDR3: TGCGCCAGCAGCTTAGCGGGAGGCTCCTACGAGCAGTACTTC.

The chain joins TRBV27 to TRBJ2-1; maybe TRBD2 (5 bases). The CDR3 runs to 13 residues. V lost 3 bases, J lost 5 bases, and 8 bases lay in between. Germline loops: CDR1 MNHEY, CDR2 SMNVEV (reference sequence). The CDR3, as DNA: TGTGCCAGCAGTTTGTCGAGGGACAATGAGCAGTTCTTC. This translates into CASSLSRDNEQFF.

This sequence joins TRBV13 and TRBJ2-7; 8 bases fit TRBD1. The CDR3 length is 13 residues. The germline V gene has CDR1 PRHDT and CDR2 FYEKMQ (reference sequence). The V and J ends lost 3 bases and 3 bases, in that order; junction bases with no gene match: 1. The CDR3 protein is CASSFGQGYEQYF. In DNA, the CDR3 is TGTGCCAGCAGCTTTGGACAGGGCTACGAGCAGTACTTC.